This TCR beta chain derives from a study of blood T cell repertoires in COVID-19. Whole-study context: Samples of COVID-19 (acute and convalescent) were obtained from the United States, Italy and Spain. The cDNA or gDNA used as material had been derived from T cells, B-cell-depleted T cells, or PBMCs.

In the original processing: Reference gene primer amplification gave estimated nucleated cell counts. Using immunoSEQ multiplex PCR, the repertoire was profiled, and TCRdb retains in-frame clones only, with some absent. V, J and clone size derive from that table, while D and trimming were established from the DNA sequence. The sample holds about 130,000 clones, 80% to 95% seen once. In Seattle, patients joined the study during active infection and were tracked longitudinally. The receptor comes from a man between 45 and 60 years old with COVID-19, enrolled during active disease. Sequenced material: peripheral blood.

In DNA form, the CDR3 reads TGTGCCAGCAGCTTAGTAGAGGGGGGGTGGAACACTGAAGCTTTCTTT. It translates to CASSLVEGGWNTEAFF. The V and J genes are TRBV11-2 and TRBJ1-1, with D possibly matching TRBD1 (6 bases). Germline V gene lookup returns CDR1 SGHAT and CDR2 FQNNGV. The CDR3 contains 16 residues. The V gene lost 1 base and the J gene lost 1 base, with 13 bases spanning the gap.